The 9 T cell receptor beta chains reported below all come from one sample, sequenced in a study of identical twins. MiXCR was run by TCRdb on the 5' RACE reads, yielding one entry per CDR3 protein. The sample yields 570,000 or so distinct CDR3 sequences, 7.5% to 10% seen once. These same data were also listed under a study on yellow fever vaccine responses in identical twins.

The sequencing sample was made of PBMCs. The receptors derive from a woman between 18 and 29 years old in good health.

This clonotype came up a few times. The chain links TRBV29-1 to TRBJ1-1; D is unresolved. This CDR3 contains 11 residues. Trimming took off 5 bases at V and 1 base at J, with 5 bases between the two ends. Germline V lookup: CDR1 SQVTM, CDR2 ANQGSEA. The CDR3 coding sequence is TGCAGCGTTTGGGAGAACACTGAAGCTTTCTTT. Protein: CSVWENTEAFF.

The sample holds many counts of this clonotype. The chain joins TRBV28 to TRBJ2-2; D uncertain. CDR1 is MDHEN and CDR2 is SYDVKM in the germline V gene. CDR3 length: 15 residues. V gave up 3 bases and J gave up 0 bases, with 8 bases separating them. In DNA, the CDR3 is TGTGCCAGCAGTTTCAGACCCACGAACACCGGGGAGCTGTTTTTT. Translation: CASSFRPTNTGELFF.

This rearrangement joins TRBV2 to TRBJ2-5; 11 bases are a match to TRBD2. The CDR3 is 15 residues long. V gave up 8 bases and J gave up 1 base; unmatched junction bases: 6. CDR1 SNHLY and CDR2 FYNNEI come from the germline V gene. The CDR3 DNA reads TGTGCCAGCGGGGGGACTAGCGGCGCCCAAGAGACCCAGTACTTC. The encoded protein is CASGGTSGAQETQYF.

This clonotype was observed a few times. This chain connects TRBV25-1 to TRBJ1-6, with TRBD1 matching 7 bases. Germline loops: CDR1 MGHDK, CDR2 SYGVNS. With V trimmed by 6 bases and J by 6 bases, 5 bases remained unmatched. The CDR3 runs 14 residues. CDR3 sequence: CASRQQGSNSPLHF. CDR3 sequence (DNA): TGTGCCAGCAGACAACAGGGGTCTAATTCACCCCTCCACTTT.

The chain employs TRBV20-1 and TRBJ2-3, with D tentatively TRBD2 (6 bases). Germline V CDR1 and CDR2: DFQATT, SNEGSKA (reference sequence). The CDR3 spans 16 residues. V was clipped by 0 bases and J by 2 bases, with 15 bases between them. The CDR3 sequence is CSARETWRATTDTQYF. The CDR3 DNA reads as TGCAGTGCTAGAGAAACATGGAGGGCCACCACAGATACGCAGTATTTT.

The chain is built from TRBV20-1 and TRBJ2-3; TRBD2 is a possible D gene (5 bases). Germline V CDR1 and CDR2: DFQATT, SNEGSKA (reference sequence). The V end was cut by 0 bases, the J end by 6 bases, with 16 bases between. The CDR3 runs 15 residues. The CDR3 reads CSARDGSAGLDTQYF. The CDR3 coding sequence is TGCAGTGCTAGAGACGGCAGCGCGGGTCTCGATACGCAGTATTTT.

This clonotype was found a few times. This chain joins TRBV24-1 and TRBJ2-2, with D tentatively TRBD2 (6 bases). Between the trimmed V and J ends, which lost 2 bases and 4 bases, there was a span of 10 bases. The CDR3 covers 15 residues. From germline, CDR1 is KGHDR and CDR2 SFDVKD. The CDR3 is CATSDWGVSTGELFF. CDR3 bases: TGTGCCACCAGTGATTGGGGGGTTAGCACCGGGGAGCTGTTTTTT.

The sample holds a few counts of this clonotype. For the CDR3, the DNA is TGCAGTGCTAGAGTTAGTGGGCCCGGGGAAAAACTGTTTTTT. Protein: CSARVSGPGEKLFF. J is TRBJ1-4 and V is TRBV20-1; unclear D gene. Trimming stripped 1 base from V and 8 bases from J, with 14 bases between. The CDR3 runs to 14 residues. Germline V lookup: CDR1 DFQATT, CDR2 SNEGSKA (reference sequence).

This clonotype has only a few counts. V is TRBV12-3 or TRBV12-4 and J is TRBJ1-1; 7 bases are shared with TRBD1. This CDR3 has 17 residues. V gave up 6 bases and J gave up 1 base; unmatched junction bases: 14. This CDR3 is CASSPISSTGSNTEAFF. CDR3 coding DNA: TGTGCCAGCAGCCCAATAAGCTCGACAGGGTCGAACACTGAAGCTTTCTTT.